This T cell receptor beta chain was identified in a study of cytomegalovirus exposure and HLA in healthy donors. Study outcomes and limitations: It was shown in a later analysis that HLA-associated TCR beta chains were more clonally expanded than other, equally common chains. The study designated around 150 TCR beta chains cytomegalovirus-associated. Immune exposure data for these donors was limited to CMV serostatus.

As regards this clone: Its target is unknown.

The PCR made use of 60 Vbeta and 13 Jbeta primers. Repertoires were generated with immunoSEQ multiplex PCR, while TCRdb's copy carries only in-frame clones and drops some. Of about 80,000 clones listed, around 60% were seen once; the top ten hold about 4.7%. Sequences were obtained from PBMCs. This clonotype was obtained from a male donor in good health and CMV-seropositive.

The CDR3 loop is CASSYSRGQGSYGYTF. DNA of the CDR3: TGTGCCAGCAGTTACTCGAGGGGACAGGGGAGCTATGGCTACACCTTC. The chain links TRBV6-5 to TRBJ1-2; 10 nucleotides agree with TRBD1. The V and J ends lost 0 bases and 4 bases, in that order; junction bases with no gene match: 5. CDR1 and CDR2 (germline): MNHEY, SVGAGI. This CDR3 contains 16 residues.